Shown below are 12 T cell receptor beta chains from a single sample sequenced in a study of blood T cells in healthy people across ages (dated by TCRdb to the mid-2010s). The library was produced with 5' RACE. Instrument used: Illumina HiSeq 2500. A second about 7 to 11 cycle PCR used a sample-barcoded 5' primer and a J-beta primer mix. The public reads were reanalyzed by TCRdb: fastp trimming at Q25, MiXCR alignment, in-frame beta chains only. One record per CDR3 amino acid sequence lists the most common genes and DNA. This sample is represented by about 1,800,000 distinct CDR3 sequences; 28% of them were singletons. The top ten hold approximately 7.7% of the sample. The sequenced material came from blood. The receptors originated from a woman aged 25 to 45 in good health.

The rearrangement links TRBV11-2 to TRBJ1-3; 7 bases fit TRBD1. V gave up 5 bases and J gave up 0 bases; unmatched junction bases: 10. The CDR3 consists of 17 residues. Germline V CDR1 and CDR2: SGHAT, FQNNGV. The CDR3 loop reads CASSPRLQGPSGNTIYF. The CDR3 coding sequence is TGTGCCAGCAGCCCGAGGTTACAGGGGCCCTCTGGAAACACCATATATTTT.

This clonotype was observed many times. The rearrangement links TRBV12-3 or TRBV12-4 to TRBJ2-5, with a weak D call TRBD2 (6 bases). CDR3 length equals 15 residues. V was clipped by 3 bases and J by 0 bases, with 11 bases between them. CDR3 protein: CASSFWGTYQETQYF. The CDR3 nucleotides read TGTGCCAGCAGTTTTTGGGGGACTTACCAAGAGACCCAGTACTTC.

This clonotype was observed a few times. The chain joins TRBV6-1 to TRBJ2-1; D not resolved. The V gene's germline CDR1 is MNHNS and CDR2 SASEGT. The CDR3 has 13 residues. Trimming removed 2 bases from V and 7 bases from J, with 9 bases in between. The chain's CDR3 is CASSERGRNEQFF. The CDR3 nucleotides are TGTGCCAGCAGTGAACGTGGCAGAAATGAGCAGTTCTTC.

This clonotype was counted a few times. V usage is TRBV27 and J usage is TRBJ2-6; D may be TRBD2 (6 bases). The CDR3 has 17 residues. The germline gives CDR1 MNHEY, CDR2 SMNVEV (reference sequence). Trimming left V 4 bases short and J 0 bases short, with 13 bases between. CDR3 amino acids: CASSSRDSLSGANVLTF. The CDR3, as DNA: TGTGCCAGCAGTTCTAGGGACTCACTCTCTGGGGCCAACGTCCTGACTTTC. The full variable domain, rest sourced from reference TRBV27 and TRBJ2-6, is EAQVTQNPRYLITVTGKKLTVTCSQNMNHEYMSWYRQDPGLGLRQIYYSMNVEVTDKGDVPEGYKVSRKEKRNFPLILESPSPNQTSLYFCASSSRDSLSGANVLTFGAGSRLTVL.

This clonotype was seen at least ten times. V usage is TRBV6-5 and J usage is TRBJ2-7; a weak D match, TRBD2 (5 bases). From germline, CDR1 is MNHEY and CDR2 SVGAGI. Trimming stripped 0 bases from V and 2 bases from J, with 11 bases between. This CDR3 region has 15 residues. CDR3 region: CASSYSKGVAYEQYF. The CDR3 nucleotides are TGTGCCAGCAGTTACTCGAAGGGAGTTGCCTACGAGCAGTACTTC.

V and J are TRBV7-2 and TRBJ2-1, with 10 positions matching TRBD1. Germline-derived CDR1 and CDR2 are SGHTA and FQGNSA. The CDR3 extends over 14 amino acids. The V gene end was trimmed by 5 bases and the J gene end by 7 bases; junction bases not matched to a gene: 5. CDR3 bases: TGTGCCAGCAGCGATAGACAGGGGGCGAATGAGCAGTTCTTC. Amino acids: CASSDRQGANEQFF.

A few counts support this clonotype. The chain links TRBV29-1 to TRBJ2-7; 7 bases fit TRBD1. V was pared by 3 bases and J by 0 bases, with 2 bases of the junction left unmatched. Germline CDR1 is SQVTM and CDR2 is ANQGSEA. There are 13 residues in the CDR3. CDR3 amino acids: CSVENRGSYEQYF. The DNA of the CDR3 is TGCAGCGTTGAGAACAGGGGCTCCTACGAGCAGTACTTC.

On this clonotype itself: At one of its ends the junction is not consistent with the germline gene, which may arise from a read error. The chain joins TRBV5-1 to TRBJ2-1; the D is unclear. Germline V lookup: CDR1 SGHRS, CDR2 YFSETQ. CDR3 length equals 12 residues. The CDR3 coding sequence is TGCACCAGCAGCTTGAAGGGCGATGAGCAGTTCTTC. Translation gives CTSSLKGDEQFF.

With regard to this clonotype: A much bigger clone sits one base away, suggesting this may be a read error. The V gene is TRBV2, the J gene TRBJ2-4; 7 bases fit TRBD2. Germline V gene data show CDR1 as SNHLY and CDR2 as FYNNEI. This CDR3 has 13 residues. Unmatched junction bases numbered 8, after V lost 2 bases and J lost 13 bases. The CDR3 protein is CASSEKTSNEQYF. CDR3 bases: TGTGCCAGCAGTGAAAAGACTAGCAATGAGCAGTACTTC.

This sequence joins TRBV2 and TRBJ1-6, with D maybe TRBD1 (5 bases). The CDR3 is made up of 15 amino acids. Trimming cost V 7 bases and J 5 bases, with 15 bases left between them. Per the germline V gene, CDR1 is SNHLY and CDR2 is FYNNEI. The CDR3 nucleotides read TGTGCCAGCACCGAGATCGGGGGTCATAATTCACCCCTCCACTTT. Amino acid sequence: CASTEIGGHNSPLHF.

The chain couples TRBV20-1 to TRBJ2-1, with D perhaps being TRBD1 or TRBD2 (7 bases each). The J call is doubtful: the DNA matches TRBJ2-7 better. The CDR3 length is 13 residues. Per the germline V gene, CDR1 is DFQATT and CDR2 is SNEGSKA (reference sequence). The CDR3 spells CSALGRGRDEQYF. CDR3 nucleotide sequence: TGCAGTGCTCTAGGGAGGGGGCGCGACGAGCAGTACTTC.

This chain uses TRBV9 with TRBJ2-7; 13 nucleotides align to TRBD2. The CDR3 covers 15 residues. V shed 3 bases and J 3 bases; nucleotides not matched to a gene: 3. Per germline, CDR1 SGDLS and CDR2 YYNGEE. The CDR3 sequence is CASSAGLAGDYEQYF. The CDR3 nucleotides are TGTGCCAGCAGCGCAGGACTAGCGGGGGACTACGAGCAGTACTTC.